These 8 T cell receptor beta chains came from one sample sequenced in a study of CXCR3-negative and CXCR3-positive naive CD8 T cells. Each TRB cDNA library was prepared by 5' RACE (with UMI labels). TCRdb reprocessed the 5' RACE reads and stores each CDR3 protein as one record, lacking DNA. The sample's table shows 120,000 to 150,000 distinct CDR3 sequences. No antigen has been identified for these receptors. Findings and caveats of the study: Greater hydrophobicity was found in TRB CDR3s of CXCR3-positive naive cells than of CXCR3-negative naive cells.

The specimen was naive CXCR3+ CD8+ T cells from blood. As for subset: CD45RO-CCR7+CD27+CD95- naive CD8+ T cells expressing CXCR3 (TNR3+). These receptors all come from a human donor in good health. Some clones in this sample may be carry-over from other donors' samples.

The chain recombines TRBV7-9 with TRBJ1-1. CDR1 SEHNR and CDR2 FQNEAQ come from the germline V gene (reference sequence). This CDR3 comprises 12 residues. The CDR3 is CASSLVLVEAFF. The full variable domain, completed using reference TRBV7-9 and TRBJ1-1, is DTGVSQNPRHKITKRGQNVTFRCDPISEHNRLYWYRQTLGQGPEFLTYFQNEAQLEKSRLLSDRFSAERPKGSFSTLEIQRTEQGDSAMYLCASSLVLVEAFFGQGTRLTVV.

The genes are TRBV12-3 or TRBV12-4 and TRBJ2-2; TCRdb indicates TRBD1, and absent DNA this call remains unverified. This CDR3 spans 15 amino acids. The CDR3 region is CASTGKGVNTGELFF.

The rearrangement joins TRBV12-3 or TRBV12-4 to TRBJ2-1; TCRdb selects TRBD2, and the lack of DNA leaves this call unchecked. The CDR3 is 15 residues long. The CDR3 region is CASSLSELGYNEQFF.

Here the CDR3 reads CASSQALFIGGNTEAFF. V and J are TRBV3-1 and TRBJ1-1. CDR3 length: 17 residues. Germline lookup yields CDR1 LGHDT and CDR2 YNNKEL (reference sequence).

The chain links TRBV19 to TRBJ2-7; without DNA, the TCRdb call of TRBD1 cannot be checked. This CDR3 has 12 residues. Germline CDR1 reads LNHDA; CDR2 reads SQIVND (reference sequence). The CDR3 sequence is CATRQGAYEQYF.

This rearrangement joins TRBV12-3 or TRBV12-4 to TRBJ2-7. The CDR3 totals 13 residues. Here the CDR3 reads CASSLGGLYEQYF.

This chain uses TRBV7-9 with TRBJ2-2. Germline values: CDR1 SEHNR, CDR2 FQNEAQ (reference sequence). The CDR3 spans 15 residues. CDR3: CASSLGWANTGELFF.

The rearrangement joins TRBV3-1 to TRBJ2-7; the D call of TRBD1 rests on TCRdb alone, since no DNA is present to check it. The CDR3 has 14 amino acids. Germline CDR1 reads LGHDT; CDR2 reads YNNKEL (reference sequence). The CDR3 sequence is CASSLGAGVNEQYF.